This entry lists 14 T cell receptor beta chains sequenced from one sample in a study of spatial heterogeneity in lung cancer. The study's findings and limits: Higher tumor mutation counts went along with higher counts of expanded intratumoral alpha and beta TCRs.

Time point in this sample: sample taken at primary tumor resection. TCRdb reprocessed the 5' RACE reads with MiXCR, giving one entry per CDR3 protein. This sample carries around 2,700 distinct CDR3 sequences, approximately 6% of them seen once, and the ten largest clones take over 8.5%. No cognate antigen is known for these TCRs. This material consisted of lung tumor tissue, taken at surgery. These receptors were collected from a male donor with early-stage non-small cell lung cancer.

This clonotype ranks as medium-sized. The chain recombines TRBV3-1 with TRBJ2-7; 9 positions agree with TRBD2. The junction had 13 bases not matched to a gene; V was cut back by 0 bases and J by 7 bases. The germline gives CDR1 LGHDT, CDR2 YNNKEL (reference sequence). The length of the CDR3 is 17 residues. This CDR3 is CASSQDRASGIVGEQYF. CDR3 nucleotide sequence: TGTGCCAGCAGCCAAGATCGGGCTAGCGGGATCGTCGGGGAGCAGTACTTC.

This clonotype was counted many times. The chain carries TRBV29-1 and TRBJ1-1; D unclear. The CDR3 runs 11 residues. V dropped 5 bases and J dropped 0 bases, with 4 bases sitting between them. The V gene's germline CDR1 is SQVTM and CDR2 ANQGSEA. This CDR3 reads CSVSLNTEAFF. The CDR3 DNA sequence: TGCAGCGTTAGTCTGAACACTGAAGCTTTCTTT.

This clonotype is labeled medium-sized. The rearrangement links TRBV10-1 to TRBJ2-1; TRBD2 agrees at 10 bases. This CDR3 is built from 15 residues. Unmatched junction bases numbered 7, after V lost 2 bases and J lost 9 bases. CDR1 is WNHNN, CDR2 SYGVQD, per germline (reference sequence). In nucleotides, the CDR3 is TGCGCCAGCAGTGAGCCGGGACTAGCGTCTCTTGAGCAGTTCTTC. It yields the protein CASSEPGLASLEQFF.

This clonotype is labeled as medium-sized (0.01 to 0.1%). The chain couples TRBV2 to TRBJ2-5, with 7 positions matching TRBD2. Germline CDR1 and CDR2: SNHLY and FYNNEI. The V segment lost 8 bases and the J segment 10 bases; nucleotides outside the gene matches: 13. This CDR3 has 13 residues. CDR3 sequence (DNA): TGTGCCAGCTTTCGGGGGGAGGGGATTGACCAGTACTTC. Encoded protein: CASFRGEGIDQYF.

By its share, this clonotype is medium-sized (0.01 to 0.1%). This chain uses TRBV7-2 with TRBJ1-5; no clear D. The CDR3 loop spans 14 amino acids. Looked up from germline, CDR1 is SGHTA and CDR2 is FQGNSA. Trimming pared 5 bases from V and 2 bases from J, leaving 10 bases between. For the CDR3, the DNA is TGTGCCAGCAGCCTCGAGGGCGGCAATCAGCCCCAGCATTTT. This gives the protein CASSLEGGNQPQHF.

Ten or more counts support this clonotype. The V call is TRBV29-1, the J call TRBJ2-1, with D possibly TRBD1 on 5 matching bases. Trimming left V 4 bases short and J 3 bases short, with 10 bases between. The CDR3 loop spans 13 amino acids. The germline gives CDR1 SQVTM, CDR2 ANQGSEA. CDR3 region: CSVGQTIYNEQFF. In nucleotides, the CDR3 is TGCAGCGTTGGACAGACGATCTACAATGAGCAGTTCTTC.

The rearrangement joins TRBV3-1 to TRBJ1-1, with no clear D. Germline lookup yields CDR1 LGHDT and CDR2 YNNKEL (reference sequence). CDR3 length: 11 residues. V was shortened by 2 bases and J by 8 bases, with 6 bases between the two germline ends. In DNA form, the CDR3 reads TGTGCCAGCAGCCAACTTGGAGAAGCTTTCTTT. Protein: CASSQLGEAFF.

This clonotype is termed medium-sized. This CDR3 reads CASSLGRSPGETQYF. In DNA form, the CDR3 reads TGTGCCAGCAGCTTAGGGCGGTCTCCTGGGGAGACCCAGTACTTC. The V and J genes are TRBV7-8 and TRBJ2-5; D is unclear. CDR1 is SGHVS and CDR2 is FQNEAQ in the germline V gene. V shed 1 base and J shed 5 bases, with 14 bases lying between them. The CDR3 has 15 residues.

By its share, this clonotype is medium-sized. CDR3 protein: CASSVAGDTQYF. The CDR3 coding sequence is TGTGCCAGCAGCGTAGCTGGAGATACGCAGTATTTT. The chain joins TRBV9 to TRBJ2-3; D uncertain. Germline lookup yields CDR1 SGDLS and CDR2 YYNGEE. The CDR3 contains 12 residues. Trimming shortened V by 0 bases and J by 5 bases, and 4 bases separated the two germline ends.

By share, this clonotype counts as large. The J gene is TRBJ2-7, the V gene TRBV29-1; 7 bases are a match to TRBD1. V gave up 3 bases and J gave up 2 bases; unmatched junction bases: 16. Germline V lookup: CDR1 SQVTM, CDR2 ANQGSEA. The CDR3 totals 17 residues. The CDR3 DNA reads as TGCAGCGTTGACTCCCAAGAGGCGACAGGGTCGACCTACGAGCAGTACTTC. Protein: CSVDSQEATGSTYEQYF.

The rearrangement uses TRBV28 and TRBJ2-2; 14 positions match TRBD2. The germline V gene encodes CDR1 MDHEN and CDR2 SYDVKM. Unmatched junction bases numbered 1, after V lost 4 bases and J lost 6 bases. The CDR3 totals 15 residues. The CDR3 spells CASSSTSGRAGELFF. The CDR3 DNA follows: TGTGCCAGCAGTTCGACTAGCGGGAGGGCCGGGGAGCTGTTTTTT.

This clonotype qualifies as medium-sized. This chain uses TRBV20-1 with TRBJ2-5; D assignment may be TRBD1 or TRBD2 (5 bases each). This CDR3 is 12 amino acids long. V was cut by 4 bases and J by 6 bases, with 12 bases left in between. The V gene's germline CDR1 is DFQATT and CDR2 SNEGSKA (reference sequence). The CDR3: CSAMGRDQTQYF. CDR3 DNA sequence: TGCAGTGCTATGGGTCGGGACCAGACCCAGTACTTC.

This clonotype appeared many times. The rearrangement uses TRBV6-2 or TRBV6-3 and TRBJ1-5; a weak D match, TRBD1 (6 bases). Trimming pared 6 bases from V and 6 bases from J, leaving 21 bases between. This CDR3 has 16 amino acids. Per germline, CDR1 MNHEY and CDR2 SVGEGT. CDR3 nucleotides: TGTGCCAGCAGACCCGAGAGATGGGGGGCGGCTCAGCCCCAGCATTTT. It translates to CASRPERWGAAQPQHF.

This clonotype was seen many times. One end of the junction is discordant with germline, which a read error may explain. This chain joins TRBV6-1 and TRBJ1-5, with 8 bases matching TRBD1. Germline CDR1 is MNHNS and CDR2 is SASEGT. The CDR3 runs 15 residues. CDR3 nucleotide sequence: TGTGCCAGCAGTGAAGGGACAGGGCTTTCTCAGCCCCACCATTTT. This sequence encodes CASSEGTGLSQPHHF.